This T cell receptor beta chain was sequenced for a study of cytomegalovirus exposure and HLA in healthy donors. Study findings and constraints: Previous analysis showed most TCR beta V segments were productive about 90% or about 30% of the time. Looking again later, the authors saw that most CMV-associated TCR beta chains seemed HLA-restricted. Among TCR beta chains of equal frequency, HLA-associated ones were more clonally expanded in a later analysis. Certain indistinguishable V segments, among them TRBV6-2 and TRBV6-3, were excluded.

The PCR employed 60 Vbeta primers together with 13 Jbeta primers. Clones were sequenced by immunoSEQ multiplex PCR, and TCRdb holds only the in-frame ones, with some missing. Here the sample spans under 130,000 clones, about 70% being singletons. Comments on this clone: Its antigen is as yet unknown.

The CDR3 runs to 19 residues. Germline V gene sequence: CDR1 SGHKS, CDR2 YYEKEE (reference sequence). Deletions cut 0 bases from V and 0 bases from J, with 19 bases between. Sequenced sample: PBMCs. The chain links TRBV5-5 to TRBJ2-4; D is possibly TRBD2 (6 bases). The TCR was taken from a man aged 30 to 39 in good health and CMV-seronegative. CDR3 sequence: CASSLGRPGGDGAKNIQYF. The CDR3 DNA reads as TGTGCCAGCAGCTTGGGTCGGCCAGGAGGGGATGGAGCCAAAAACATTCAGTACTTC.